A single sample is the source of the 30 T cell receptor beta chains below, sequenced in a study of beta chain features in type 1 diabetes. Points from the study as a whole: Significant though moderate, a shortening of TCRB CDR3s appeared in all four CD4+ subsets of Type 1 diabetes patients.

The study reverse transcribed the entire isolated RNA, so it sequenced expressed TCRB transcripts. The table came from immunoSEQ multiplex PCR; TCRdb's copy has only in-frame clones and leaves some out. The table records 250,000 or so clones, around 20% of them present only once. What these receptors recognize is not known. Sequenced material: naive CD4+ T cells from blood. These receptor sequences come from a woman aged 40 to 50 with type 1 diabetes.

This clone was detected a few times. J is TRBJ2-5 and V is TRBV28, with TRBD1 as a possible D gene (7 bases). This CDR3 comprises 17 residues. CDR1 and CDR2 from the germline V gene are MDHEN and SYDVKM. Trimming stripped 5 bases from V and 1 base from J, with 20 bases between. This CDR3 reads CASSPTPQGGVQETQYF. CDR3 bases: TGTGCCAGCAGTCCGACCCCTCAGGGGGGAGTCCAAGAGACCCAGTACTTC.

The chain joins TRBV6-5 to TRBJ1-3; 8 positions agree with TRBD1. CDR1 MNHEY and CDR2 SVGAGI come from the germline V gene. This CDR3 has 14 residues. The V gene end was trimmed by 6 bases and the J gene end by 7 bases; junction bases not matched to a gene: 8. DNA for the CDR3: TGTGCCAGCAGCCCCGGACAGGGAGGGAACACCATATATTTT. Translating it yields CASSPGQGGNTIYF.

In its sample, this clone was seen a few times. The chain couples TRBV7-2 to TRBJ1-5, with TRBD1 as a possible D gene (5 bases). The germline CDR1 and CDR2 sequences are SGHTA and FQGNSA. The CDR3 spans 14 residues. Trimming left V 1 base short and J 8 bases short, with 12 bases between. As DNA, the CDR3 is TGTGCCAGCAGCTTAGGTCAGGGATGGAAGCCCCAGCATTTT. Residues: CASSLGQGWKPQHF.

The chain employs TRBV30 and TRBJ1-1; D is ambiguous. The CDR3 runs to 13 residues. Looked up from germline, CDR1 is GTSNPN and CDR2 is SVGIG (reference sequence). The V and J ends lost 1 base and 3 bases respectively, with 9 bases between them. For the CDR3, the DNA is TGTGCCTGGAGTGGAGGGATTGACACTGAAGCTTTCTTT. This translates into CAWSGGIDTEAFF. The full variable domain, with the rest looked up from reference TRBV30 and TRBJ1-1, is SQTIHQWPATLVQPVGSPLSLECTVEGTSNPNLYWYRQAAGRGLQLLFYSVGIGQISSEVPQNLSASRPQDRQFILSSKKLLLSDSGFYLCAWSGGIDTEAFFGQGTRLTVV.

The V and J genes are TRBV5-1 and TRBJ1-2; possible D gene TRBD1, 6 bases. This CDR3 contains 16 residues. V lost 0 bases and J lost 5, with 17 bases in between. Germline CDR1 is SGHRS and CDR2 is YFSETQ. CDR3: CASSLDRGTGFYGYTF. As DNA, the CDR3 is TGCGCCAGCAGCTTGGATCGAGGAACAGGGTTTTATGGCTACACCTTC.

This clone was counted only a few times. The chain joins TRBV4-1 to TRBJ1-4; D possibly corresponds to TRBD1 (6 bases). Deletions cut 2 bases from V and 0 bases from J, with 16 bases between. CDR1 MGHRA and CDR2 YSYEKL come from the germline V gene. The CDR3 runs to 18 residues. CDR3 sequence (DNA): TGCGCCAGCAGCCAACGTGGAGGGGGGGGTGCAACTAATGAAAAACTGTTTTTT. Its translation: CASSQRGGGGATNEKLFF.

This clone was detected only a few times. The V and J genes are TRBV2 and TRBJ2-1, with D perhaps TRBD2 (6 bases). The CDR3 runs 12 residues. Trimming took off 5 bases at V and 14 bases at J, with 16 bases between the two ends. From germline, CDR1 is SNHLY and CDR2 FYNNEI. The CDR3 sequence: CASSRDSSPEFF. The CDR3 region has the DNA TGTGCCAGCAGTCGGGACTCCTCACCTGAGTTCTTC.

This clone was picked up a small number of times. Other DNA sequences in this sample translate to the same CDR3. The chain employs TRBV15 and TRBJ2-3; D unresolved. From germline, CDR1 is LNHNV and CDR2 YYDKDF (reference sequence). Trimming left V 0 bases short and J 6 bases short, with 4 bases between. The CDR3 covers 12 residues. DNA for the CDR3: TGTGCCACCAGCAGAGATCGGGATACGCAGTATTTT. This translates into CATSRDRDTQYF. Full variable domain (rest looked up from reference TRBV15 and TRBJ2-3): DAMVIQNPRYQVTQFGKPVTLSCSQTLNHNVMYWYQQKSSQAPKLLFHYYDKDFNNEADTPDNFQSRRPNTSFCFLDIRSPGLGDTAMYLCATSRDRDTQYFGPGTRLTVL.

Concerning this clone itself: In the same sample, other DNA sequences code for this CDR3. The V gene is TRBV30, the J gene TRBJ1-1; tentatively, D is TRBD1 (6 bases). Germline V lookup: CDR1 GTSNPN, CDR2 SVGIG (reference sequence). The CDR3 extends over 13 amino acids. With 2 bases removed from V and 1 base from J, the gap between germline ends came to 8 bases. The DNA of the CDR3 is TGTGCCTGGAGTCCGGACAGGAACACTGAAGCTTTCTTT. Translation gives CAWSPDRNTEAFF.

The table lists this clone with a few counts. The V and J genes are TRBV18 and TRBJ1-2, with 7 bases that match TRBD1. The CDR3 is made up of 14 amino acids. The V gene's germline CDR1 is KGHSH and CDR2 LQKENI. V lost 5 bases and J lost 0; bases outside the gene matches: 3. The CDR3 loop is CASSTGETNYGYTF. The CDR3 DNA reads as TGTGCCAGCTCAACAGGGGAAACTAACTATGGCTACACCTTC. Full variable domain (outside the CDR3, taken from reference TRBV18 and TRBJ1-2): NAGVMQNPRHLVRRRGQEARLRCSPMKGHSHVYWYRQLPEEGLKFMVYLQKENIIDESGMPKERFSAEFPKEGPSILRIQQVVRGDSAAYFCASSTGETNYGYTFGSGTRLTVV.

The chain recombines TRBV28 with TRBJ2-4; 10 nucleotides agree with TRBD1. The ends lost 5 bases at V and 6 bases at J; junction bases unmatched: 4. CDR1 and CDR2 from the germline V gene are MDHEN and SYDVKM. CDR3 length equals 14 residues. CDR3 DNA: TGTGCCAGCAGTCCTCGGACAGGGGGAAACATTCAGTACTTC. Translating gives CASSPRTGGNIQYF. The full variable domain, completed using reference TRBV28 and TRBJ2-4, is DVKVTQSSRYLVKRTGEKVFLECVQDMDHENMFWYRQDPGLGLRLIYFSYDVKMKEKGDIPEGYSVSREKKERFSLILESASTNQTSMYLCASSPRTGGNIQYFGAGTRLSVL.

The chain combines TRBV28 with TRBJ2-4; TRBD1 matches 8 bases. The CDR3 covers 16 residues. J lost 5 bases, V lost 8 bases, and 14 bases had no gene match. Germline CDR1 is MDHEN and CDR2 is SYDVKM. DNA for the CDR3: TGTGCCAGCTTGCCGAGTTCTGGACAGGGCGAAAACATTCAGTACTTC. Protein: CASLPSSGQGENIQYF.

This chain links TRBV2 with TRBJ2-1; 13 bases are a match to TRBD2. Germline V gene sequence: CDR1 SNHLY, CDR2 FYNNEI. V lost 2 bases to trimming and J lost 6 bases; unmatched junction nucleotides: 7. CDR3 length: 17 residues. The CDR3 sequence: CASSENRGLAGRNEQFF. Written as DNA, the CDR3 is TGTGCCAGCAGTGAAAATAGGGGACTAGCGGGGCGCAATGAGCAGTTCTTC.

This clone showed up just a few times. Additional DNA sequences in this sample encode the identical CDR3. V and J are TRBV5-4 and TRBJ2-7; tentatively, D is TRBD1 (6 bases). This CDR3 region has 13 residues. Germline values: CDR1 SGHNT, CDR2 YYREEE (reference sequence). The V end lost 0 bases, the J end lost 4 bases, and 8 bases lay between the germline ends. CDR3 nucleotides: TGTGCCAGCAGCTTGGACAGGGCATACGAGCAGTACTTC. This encodes CASSLDRAYEQYF.

The sample holds a few counts of this clone. The genes are TRBV5-5 and TRBJ2-5; the D gene is possibly TRBD2 (5 bases). Per germline, CDR1 SGHKS and CDR2 YYEKEE (reference sequence). The V and J ends lost 5 bases and 6 bases respectively, with 14 bases between them. The CDR3 runs to 13 residues. The chain's CDR3 is CASRTEGVQTQYF. The CDR3 nucleotides read TGTGCCAGCAGGACTGAGGGCGTTCAGACCCAGTACTTC.

This clone has a handful of counts. The chain couples TRBV28 to TRBJ1-2; D might be TRBD1 (5 bases). CDR3 length: 12 residues. The germline V gene has CDR1 MDHEN and CDR2 SYDVKM. The V end lost 11 bases, the J end lost 6 bases, and 16 bases lay between the germline ends. The CDR3 protein is CAVPLRGNGYTF. CDR3 nucleotides: TGTGCCGTCCCTCTGCGGGGGAATGGCTACACCTTC.

V gene TRBV4-1 combines with J gene TRBJ2-7; D unresolved. This CDR3 spans 13 amino acids. V gave up 0 bases and J gave up 3 bases, with 6 bases separating them. Germline CDR1 reads MGHRA; CDR2 reads YSYEKL. CDR3 region: CASSQDANYEQYF. CDR3 nucleotides: TGCGCCAGCAGCCAAGACGCTAACTACGAGCAGTACTTC.

The chain uses TRBV15 and TRBJ2-1; the match to TRBD2 covers 11 bases. The junction had 10 bases not matched to a gene; V was cut back by 0 bases and J by 9 bases. CDR1 LNHNV and CDR2 YYDKDF come from the germline V gene (reference sequence). This CDR3 is built from 17 residues. The CDR3: CATSRDLLAGERGEQFF. The CDR3 DNA reads as TGTGCCACCAGCAGAGATCTACTAGCGGGAGAACGGGGTGAGCAGTTCTTC. Using reference TRBV15 and TRBJ2-1 for the parts outside the CDR3, the full variable domain is DAMVIQNPRYQVTQFGKPVTLSCSQTLNHNVMYWYQQKSSQAPKLLFHYYDKDFNNEADTPDNFQSRRPNTSFCFLDIRSPGLGDTAMYLCATSRDLLAGERGEQFFGPGTRLTVL.

This clone was counted a few times. CDR3 amino acids: CASERASGEQFF. In nucleotides, the CDR3 is TGTGCCAGCGAGCGGGCGTCAGGGGAGCAGTTCTTC. This chain uses TRBV9 with TRBJ2-1; D may be TRBD2 (6 bases). CDR1 SGDLS and CDR2 YYNGEE come from the germline V gene. V was clipped by 7 bases and J by 10 bases, with 15 bases between them. The CDR3 length is 12 residues.

CDR3: CASSSQGSGELFF. The CDR3 DNA sequence: TGCGCCAGCAGTTCTCAGGGATCCGGGGAGCTGTTTTTT. V usage is TRBV5-1 and J usage is TRBJ2-2, with D possibly being TRBD1 (5 bases). V lost 5 bases to trimming and J lost 6 bases, with 11 bases between them. The germline gives CDR1 SGHRS, CDR2 YFSETQ. The CDR3 spans 13 residues. The complete variable domain, with remaining parts taken from reference TRBV5-1 and TRBJ2-2, reads KAGVTQTPRYLIKTRGQQVTLSCSPISGHRSVSWYQQTPGQGLQFLFEYFSETQRNKGNFPGRFSGRQFSNSRSEMNVSTLELGDSALYLCASSSQGSGELFFGEGSRLTVL.

The CDR3 nucleotides read TGTGCCAGCAGCCAGACAGGGGTCTATGGCTACACCTTC. Translating it yields CASSQTGVYGYTF. The chain couples TRBV7-9 to TRBJ1-2; the match to TRBD1 covers 8 bases. CDR3 length: 13 amino acids. With 5 bases clipped from V and 4 bases from J, the junction kept 3 bases outside the gene matches. Germline CDR1 is SEHNR and CDR2 is FQNEAQ (reference sequence).

This clone was detected only a few times. V gene TRBV7-2 combines with J gene TRBJ2-5, with 11 nucleotides matching TRBD2. The CDR3 extends over 16 amino acids. The ends lost 4 bases at V and 2 bases at J; junction bases unmatched: 6. Germline CDR1 and CDR2: SGHTA and FQGNSA. CDR3 amino acids: CASSSLAGGRQETQYF. The CDR3 nucleotides read TGTGCCAGCAGCTCCCTAGCGGGGGGTCGACAAGAGACCCAGTACTTC.

The sample holds a few counts of this clone. V gene TRBV7-6 combines with J gene TRBJ1-1; TRBD1 might be the D (5 bases). The germline gives CDR1 SGHVS, CDR2 FNYEAQ. This CDR3 is built from 16 residues. V was trimmed by 1 base and J by 0 bases, leaving 12 bases between them. The CDR3 spells CASSLVRGVMNTEAFF. The CDR3 coding sequence is TGTGCCAGCAGCTTAGTCCGGGGGGTCATGAACACTGAAGCTTTCTTT.

This clone was counted a few times. The V and J genes are TRBV10-3 and TRBJ2-2; TRBD2 is a possible D gene (5 bases). In germline, CDR1 is ENHRY, CDR2 SYGVKD. V lost 9 bases and J lost 4, with 9 bases in between. This CDR3 is built from 12 residues. CDR3 nucleotide sequence: TGTGCCATGAGGGATGGCACCGGGGAGCTGTTTTTT. Translation: CAMRDGTGELFF.

The J gene is TRBJ2-1, the V gene TRBV7-3, with TRBD2 matching 10 bases. With V trimmed by 5 bases and J by 6 bases, 13 bases remained unmatched. CDR1 and CDR2 (germline): SGHTA, FQGTGA. This CDR3 has 17 residues. This CDR3 reads CASSRTGASGRGNEQFF. The CDR3 DNA reads as TGTGCCAGCAGCCGAACTGGCGCTAGCGGGAGAGGCAATGAGCAGTTCTTC.

This clone has more than one count but fewer than ten. The genes are TRBV5-4 and TRBJ1-1; possibly TRBD1 for D (5 bases). Trimming shortened V by 0 bases and J by 4 bases, and 7 bases separated the two germline ends. CDR1 is SGHNT, CDR2 YYREEE, per germline (reference sequence). The CDR3 runs 13 residues. The chain's CDR3 is CASSLEGVTEAFF. The CDR3 DNA reads TGTGCCAGCAGCTTGGAAGGGGTCACTGAAGCTTTCTTT.

The chain uses TRBV23-1 and TRBJ2-4, with 9 bases fitting TRBD2. TRBV23-1 is an ORF, with its function uncertain. V was clipped by 3 bases and J by 10 bases; unmatched bases: 10. This CDR3 is 15 amino acids long. The CDR3 sequence is CASSHSEGTSRIQYF. For the CDR3, the DNA is TGCGCCAGCAGTCACTCCGAGGGGACTAGCAGGATTCAGTACTTC.

A single count supports this clone. The chain links TRBV7-9 to TRBJ2-7, with 7 bases aligning to TRBD1. The V gene's germline CDR1 is SEHNR and CDR2 FQNEAQ (reference sequence). The CDR3 totals 12 residues. The V gene end was trimmed by 3 bases and the J gene end by 7 bases; junction bases not matched to a gene: 3. CDR3 sequence (DNA): TGTGCCAGCAGCTTCCCGACAGGGGAGCAGTACTTC. Its protein is CASSFPTGEQYF.

This clone was seen more than once but under ten times. The chain uses TRBV23-1 and TRBJ2-1; 8 bases match TRBD1. TRBV23-1 is an ORF; its function is uncertain. The CDR3 length is 18 residues. V shed 0 bases and J 4 bases; nucleotides not matched to a gene: 11. As DNA, the CDR3 is TGCGCCAGCAGTCAATCTCGGGCCCGGGACAGGAGTTACAATGAGCAGTTCTTC. It specifies CASSQSRARDRSYNEQFF.

The V call is TRBV7-3, the J call TRBJ1-1; TRBD1 matches at 7 bases. V shed 5 bases and J 7 bases; nucleotides not matched to a gene: 4. There are 12 residues in the CDR3. Germline CDR1 reads SGHTA; CDR2 reads FQGTGA. This chain's CDR3 is CASSLTGNEAFF. The DNA of the CDR3 is TGTGCCAGCAGCCTGACAGGGAATGAAGCTTTCTTT.